This is a list of T cell receptor beta chains from one sample in a study of response to subunit inactivated influenza vaccine. One entry per CDR3 protein results from TCRdb running MiXCR on the RT-PCR reads. The sample has 450,000 to 600,000 distinct CDR3 sequences; around 8% are singletons. The sequencing used PBMCs from blood, collected less than 30 months after vaccination. The receptors shown here come from a man between 50 and 75 years old who received an inactivated influenza vaccine. CDR3s include the opening cysteine and the closing phenylalanine or tryptophan. D genes are given only for firm matches. Clone sizes are given selectively: once, few, many, or a class where the clone is expanded.

TRBJ2-1,TRBD2,few,TRBV9,CASSGLAGGTLGEQFF,TGTGCCAGCAGCGGATTAGCGGGAGGGACGCTAGGTGAGCAGTTCTTC
TRBJ2-1,-,few,TRBV6-1,CATRGAGSWGNEQFF,TGTGCCACCAGAGGGGCGGGCAGTTGGGGGAATGAGCAGTTCTTC
TRBJ2-1,TRBD1,few,TRBV9,CASSPRGTDYSYNEQFF,TGTGCCAGCAGCCCACGAGGGACAGACTACTCCTACAATGAGCAGTTCTTC
TRBJ1-5,-,many,TRBV20-1,CSARAPDRSNQPQHF,TGCAGTGCTAGAGCCCCAGACAGATCCAATCAGCCCCAGCATTTT
TRBJ2-2,-,many,TRBV20-1,CSAAPRGAAGELFF,TGCAGTGCCGCCCCCAGGGGCGCGGCCGGGGAGCTGTTTTTT
TRBJ2-3,-,many,TRBV9,CASSEGGGTTDTQYF,TGTGCCAGCAGCGAGGGTGGGGGAACCACAGATACGCAGTATTTT
TRBJ1-2,-,few,TRBV28,CASSLQVQTSRGYTF,TGTGCCAGCAGTTTACAGGTCCAAACCTCCCGAGGCTACACCTTC
TRBJ2-4,TRBD2,few,TRBV20-1,CSVYGRAKNIQYF,TGCAGTGTTTACGGGAGGGCCAAAAACATTCAGTACTTC
TRBJ2-1,TRBD1,few,TRBV2,CASRDGTGNDEQFF,TGTGCCAGCAGGGACGGGACAGGGAACGATGAGCAGTTCTTC
TRBJ2-1,-,few,TRBV7-3,CASSPQTGALEQFF,TGTGCCAGCAGCCCCCAGACGGGGGCCCTCGAGCAGTTCTTC
TRBJ2-2,-,many,TRBV20-1,CSAREGSGELFF,TGCAGTGCTAGAGAGGGTTCCGGGGAGCTGTTTTTT
TRBJ2-4,-,-,TRBV5-5,CASSKFFLDAAAKNIQYF,TGTGCCAGCAGCAAATTCTTTTTGGACGCCGCAGCCAAAAACATTCAGTACTTC
TRBJ2-5,-,few,TRBV9,CASSPGDLETQYF,TGTGCCAGCAGCCCCGGGGACTTGGAGACCCAGTACTTC
TRBJ2-2,-,-,TRBV7-2,CASSLEGGITGELFF,TGTGCCAGCAGCTTAGAGGGGGGGATAACCGGGGAGCTGTTTTTT
TRBJ2-1,-,-,TRBV7-9,CASSLFLQTLYNEQFF,TGTGCCAGCAGCTTATTTCTGCAAACCCTCTACAATGAGCAGTTCTTC
TRBJ2-3,-,many,TRBV7-2,CASSTLGGGADTQYF,TGTGCCAGCAGCACCCTGGGGGGCGGCGCAGATACGCAGTATTTT
TRBJ1-2,-,few,TRBV6-1,CASSNSRVGGYTF,TGTGCCAGCAGTAATTCCAGGGTTGGTGGCTACACCTTC
TRBJ2-7,-,-,TRBV4-3,CASSQDHRVSNEQYF,TGCGCCAGCAGCCAAGATCACAGGGTGAGCAACGAGCAGTACTTC
TRBJ1-2,-,-,TRBV28,CASSVPQGPGNYGYTF,TGTGCCAGCAGTGTTCCCCAGGGGCCCGGTAACTATGGCTACACCTTC
TRBJ2-1,-,few,TRBV24-1,CATSDLGGPRGNEQFF,TGTGCCACCAGTGATTTGGGCGGACCCCGTGGGAATGAGCAGTTCTTC
TRBJ1-6,-,many,TRBV12-3/TRBV12-4,CASSFHGGSPLHF,TGTGCCAGCAGTTTTCACGGGGGTTCACCCCTCCACTTT
TRBJ2-6,-,-,TRBV7-2,CASSLGGQVRGANVLTF,TGTGCCAGCAGCTTAGGCGGTCAGGTCCGTGGGGCCAACGTCCTGACTTTC
TRBJ1-2,-,-,TRBV7-2,CASSYDIAEAGIYGYTF,TGTGCCAGCAGCTACGACATAGCGGAGGCAGGGATCTATGGCTACACCTTC
TRBJ2-5,-,many,TRBV6-1,CASRGRMVWDYQETQYF,TGTGCCAGCAGAGGGCGAATGGTGTGGGACTACCAAGAGACCCAGTACTTC
TRBJ2-2,TRBD2,few,TRBV12-3/TRBV12-4,CASSFGLAGGAGELFF,TGTGCCAGCAGTTTTGGACTAGCGGGAGGGGCCGGGGAGCTGTTTTTT
TRBJ2-1,-,many,TRBV2,CASSQDYGNEQFF,TGTGCCAGCTCACAGGATTACGGAAATGAGCAGTTCTTC
TRBJ2-3,-,-,TRBV20-1,CSARSTSPGVNTQYF,TGCAGTGCTAGGTCCACTAGCCCCGGAGTGAATACGCAGTATTTT
TRBJ1-1,TRBD1,-,TRBV15,CATSRWKPAGQGAAFF,TGTGCCACCAGCAGATGGAAACCCGCGGGACAGGGGGCTGCTTTCTTT
TRBJ2-5,-,-,TRBV6-1,CASRPPGLETQYF,TGTGCCAGCAGACCACCAGGGCTGGAGACCCAGTACTTC
TRBJ2-1,-,-,TRBV27,CASSLGWVQLYNEQFF,TGTGCCAGCAGTTTAGGGTGGGTGCAATTGTACAATGAGCAGTTCTTC
TRBJ2-5,-,many,TRBV5-1,CASSPRTSKAVTQYF,TGCGCCAGCAGCCCCCGGACATCAAAAGCGGTAACCCAGTACTTC
TRBJ2-1,-,many,TRBV20-1,CSARTVTYNEQFF,TGCAGTGCTAGGACAGTTACCTACAATGAGCAGTTCTTC
TRBJ2-1,-,many,TRBV24-1,CATSDSVGLWDEQFF,TGTGCCACCAGTGACTCGGTGGGGCTCTGGGATGAGCAGTTCTTC
TRBJ1-2,TRBD1,many,TRBV6-5,CASSSDRVLRGYTF,TGTGCCAGCAGTTCGGACAGGGTGTTACGAGGCTACACCTTC
TRBJ2-1,TRBD2,few,TRBV2,CAKTASGSSTYNEQFF,TGTGCCAAGACTGCTAGCGGGAGCTCTACCTACAATGAGCAGTTCTTC
TRBJ1-3,-,-,TRBV7-2,CASSLSRTASSGNTIYF,TGTGCCAGCAGCTTAAGCCGGACAGCGAGCTCTGGAAACACCATATATTTT
TRBJ1-4,-,few,TRBV5-1,CASSSSGNNEKLFF,TGCGCCAGCAGTTCTTCAGGGAATAATGAAAAACTGTTTTTT
TRBJ2-7,-,many,TRBV20-1,CSARQVSSYEQYF,TGCAGTGCTAGACAGGTTTCCTCCTACGAGCAGTACTTC
TRBJ2-3,-,-,TRBV6-2/TRBV6-3,CASSYGTHETDTQYF,TGTGCCAGCAGTTACGGGACTCACGAGACAGATACGCAGTATTTT
TRBJ2-3,-,few,TRBV20-1,CSARGQPNTDTQYF,TGCAGTGCTAGAGGTCAGCCCAACACAGATACGCAGTATTTT
TRBJ2-3,TRBD2,few,TRBV4-3,CATTSGRAFIQSQYF,TGCGCCACAACTAGCGGGAGGGCCTTTATCCAATCGCAGTATTTT
TRBJ2-7,TRBD2,-,TRBV5-1,CATRAAGGPYEQYF,TGCGCCACCAGAGCGGCGGGAGGGCCCTACGAGCAGTACTTC
TRBJ2-5,TRBD1,-,TRBV6-1,CASSRQGFGTQYF,TGTGCCAGCAGTAGACAGGGTTTTGGGACCCAGTACTTC
TRBJ2-3,-,once,TRBV10-1,CASSEPGGLSDTQYF,TGCGCCAGCAGTGAGCCGGGGGGCCTATCAGATACGCAGTATTTT
TRBJ2-7,-,few,TRBV25-1,CASSEHGEGFEQYF,TGTGCCAGCAGTGAACACGGGGAAGGTTTCGAGCAGTACTTC
TRBJ1-1,TRBD1,many,TRBV6-1,CASRRQGGNTEAFF,TGTGCCAGCAGGCGACAGGGGGGGAACACTGAAGCTTTCTTT
TRBJ2-3,-,few,TRBV12-3/TRBV12-4,CASSLLISGTDTQYF,TGTGCCAGCAGTTTACTTATTTCCGGCACAGATACGCAGTATTTT
TRBJ2-7,TRBD1,few,TRBV10-3,CAITGQGSSYEQYF,TGTGCCATCACGGGACAGGGAAGCTCCTACGAGCAGTACTTC
TRBJ1-3,TRBD1,few,TRBV12-3/TRBV12-4,CASSGTDTIYF,TGTGCCAGCAGTGGGACAGACACCATATATTTT
TRBJ2-3,-,many,TRBV24-1,CATSDSGTYRQYF,TGTGCCACCAGTGATTCCGGGACATATCGGCAGTATTTT
TRBJ1-1,-,-,TRBV20-1,CSVRSPGEAFF,TGCAGTGTTAGGTCCCCAGGGGAAGCTTTCTTT
TRBJ2-2,TRBD2,few,TRBV9,CASSVIGLAGVSSGELFF,TGTGCCAGCAGCGTCATCGGACTAGCGGGAGTATCATCCGGGGAGCTGTTTTTT
TRBJ2-4,TRBD2,-,TRBV24-1,CATRGLAGGAKNIQYF,TGTGCCACCAGGGGACTAGCGGGGGGGGCCAAAAACATTCAGTACTTC
TRBJ2-3,-,few,TRBV7-2,CASRFPGVDTQYF,TGTGCCAGCAGGTTTCCAGGGGTGGATACGCAGTATTTT
TRBJ1-2,-,few,TRBV6-2/TRBV6-3,CASSYLGRNAYGYTF,TGTGCCAGCAGTTACTTAGGACGAAATGCATATGGCTACACCTTC